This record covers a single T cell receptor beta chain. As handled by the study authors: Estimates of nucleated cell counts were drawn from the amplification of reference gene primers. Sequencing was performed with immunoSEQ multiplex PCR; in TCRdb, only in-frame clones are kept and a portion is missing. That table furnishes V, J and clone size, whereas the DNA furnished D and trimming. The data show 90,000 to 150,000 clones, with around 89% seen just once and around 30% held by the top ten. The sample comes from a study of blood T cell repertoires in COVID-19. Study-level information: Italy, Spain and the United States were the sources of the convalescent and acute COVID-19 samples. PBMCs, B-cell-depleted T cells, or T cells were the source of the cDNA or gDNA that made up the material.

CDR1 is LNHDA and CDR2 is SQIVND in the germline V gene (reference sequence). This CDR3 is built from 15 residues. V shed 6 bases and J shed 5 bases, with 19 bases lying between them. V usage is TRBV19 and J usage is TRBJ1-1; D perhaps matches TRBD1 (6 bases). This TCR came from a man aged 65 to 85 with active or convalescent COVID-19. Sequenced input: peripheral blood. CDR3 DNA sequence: TGTGCCAGTAGCCCCGTCCGGACAGTGTATACTGAAGCTTTCTTT. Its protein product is CASSPVRTVYTEAFF.